This entry lists 24 T cell receptor beta chains sequenced from one sample in a study of shared clonotypes between healthy human individuals. Some clones are missing from TCRdb's copy, which holds only in-frame ones; the method was immunoSEQ multiplex PCR. Seen here are around 940,000 clones, roughly 72% observed once, and the top ten hold about 1.5%. Sequenced sample: memory CD4+ T cells sorted from blood. Regarding subset: CD45RA-negative fraction. The source is a man younger than 30 in good health.

CDR3: CASSGEAGGLTDTQYF. CDR3 DNA: TGTGCCAGCAGTGGCGAAGCGGGAGGGCTAACAGATACGCAGTATTTT. This chain links TRBV6-4 with TRBJ2-3; 10 nucleotides line up with TRBD2. The CDR3 runs to 16 residues. V was clipped by 4 bases and J by 3 bases; unmatched bases: 7. Germline V gene sequence: CDR1 MRHNA, CDR2 SNTAGT.

The rearrangement links TRBV27 to TRBJ1-6; unclear D gene. Germline V gene lookup returns CDR1 MNHEY and CDR2 SMNVEV (reference sequence). The CDR3 is 14 residues long. Trimming took off 9 bases at V and 5 bases at J, with 14 bases between the two ends. The CDR3 coding sequence is TGTGCCAGTACTACCCGAGCTGATAATTCACCCCTCCACTTT. It codes for CASTTRADNSPLHF.

The genes are TRBV4-3 and TRBJ1-6; 7 nucleotides match TRBD1. Trimming took 2 bases from V and 0 from J; bases not matched to a gene: 10. Germline V gene data show CDR1 as LGHNA and CDR2 as YSLEER. The CDR3 is 19 amino acids. Here the CDR3 reads CASSQQGGHTSSYNSPLHF. In DNA, the CDR3 is TGCGCCAGCAGCCAACAGGGGGGACACACGAGCTCCTATAATTCACCCCTCCACTTT.

This clone was seen more than once but under ten times. This sequence joins TRBV30 and TRBJ1-6; D gene unclear. Looked up from germline, CDR1 is GTSNPN and CDR2 is SVGIG (reference sequence). V shed 5 bases and J shed 6 bases, with 11 bases lying between them. The CDR3 totals 13 residues. The CDR3 coding sequence is TGTGCCTGGCGGCCAGGAAGTAATTCACCCCTCCACTTT. Amino acids: CAWRPGSNSPLHF. The full variable domain, with the rest looked up from reference TRBV30 and TRBJ1-6, is SQTIHQWPATLVQPVGSPLSLECTVEGTSNPNLYWYRQAAGRGLQLLFYSVGIGQISSEVPQNLSASRPQDRQFILSSKKLLLSDSGFYLCAWRPGSNSPLHFGNGTRLTVT.

V usage is TRBV7-9 and J usage is TRBJ2-2; tentatively, D is TRBD2 (6 bases). Germline V gene sequence: CDR1 SEHNR, CDR2 FQNEAQ (reference sequence). The CDR3 runs 15 residues. Trimming cost V 3 bases and J 0 bases, with 8 bases left between them. The CDR3 nucleotides read TGTGCCAGCAGCTTGTGGGGGGCGAACACCGGGGAGCTGTTTTTT. Translating it yields CASSLWGANTGELFF.

The chain combines TRBV5-6 with TRBJ2-1; D is uncertain. The CDR3 consists of 13 residues. Trimming took off 0 bases at V and 6 bases at J, with 7 bases between the two ends. Germline V gene lookup returns CDR1 SGHDT and CDR2 YYEEEE. CDR3 in amino acids: CASSLDELNEQFF. The CDR3, as DNA: TGTGCCAGCAGCTTGGATGAACTCAATGAGCAGTTCTTC.

The DNA for the CDR3 is TGCGCCAGCAGCCGAAGTTTCGAATCCTATGGCTACACCTTC. It translates to CASSRSFESYGYTF. J is TRBJ1-2 and V is TRBV5-1; D gene ambiguous. V shed 4 bases and J shed 4 bases, with 14 bases lying between them. The CDR3 sequence is 14 residues long. Looked up from germline, CDR1 is SGHRS and CDR2 is YFSETQ.

V and J are TRBV5-1 and TRBJ2-5, with TRBD2 identical over 11 bases. Trimming at V came to 2 bases and at J to 4 bases, leaving 4 bases not matched to a gene. The CDR3 consists of 15 residues. Per the germline V gene, CDR1 is SGHRS and CDR2 is YFSETQ. CDR3: CASSFGSGGAETQYF. CDR3 bases: TGCGCCAGCAGCTTTGGTAGCGGGGGGGCAGAGACCCAGTACTTC.

CDR3 loop: CASSLVEGETQYF. CDR3 bases: TGTGCCAGCAGCTTGGTCGAGGGAGAGACCCAGTACTTC. The chain carries TRBV5-4 and TRBJ2-5, with D possibly matching TRBD2 (5 bases). The CDR3 has 13 amino acids. From germline, CDR1 is SGHNT and CDR2 YYREEE (reference sequence). Trimming took 0 bases from V and 4 from J, leaving 7 bases between them.

This chain joins TRBV7-9 and TRBJ1-1; TRBD1 matches at 8 bases. The ends lost 5 bases at V and 11 bases at J; junction bases unmatched: 7. The germline V gene encodes CDR1 SEHNR and CDR2 FQNEAQ (reference sequence). The CDR3 has 12 residues. The CDR3 spells CASSRGQGAAFF. DNA of the CDR3: TGTGCCAGCAGCCGGGGGCAGGGGGCGGCTTTCTTT.

V usage is TRBV9 and J usage is TRBJ2-3; no definite D call. The V end lost 4 bases, the J end lost 5 bases, and 17 bases lay between the germline ends. The germline V gene encodes CDR1 SGDLS and CDR2 YYNGEE. The CDR3 consists of 15 residues. CDR3 region: CASSPPGIRGDTQYF. DNA of the CDR3: TGTGCCAGCAGCCCCCCTGGGATCCGTGGAGATACGCAGTATTTT.

Points on this clone: A much larger clone lies one base from this, so it may be a read error. The chain employs TRBV7-2 and TRBJ1-1; TRBD1 matches at 7 bases. This CDR3 region has 14 residues. From germline, CDR1 is SGHTA and CDR2 FQGNSA. With V trimmed by 5 bases and J by 1 base, 4 bases remained unmatched. CDR3 residues: CASSLNRGNTEAFF. The CDR3 DNA reads TGTGCCAGCAGCCTCAACAGGGGGAACACTGAAGCTTTCTTT.

The V call is TRBV6-6, the J call TRBJ2-3, with D unclear. The V end was cut by 3 bases, the J end by 6 bases, with 7 bases between. CDR1 is MNHNY, CDR2 SVGAGI, per germline (reference sequence). This CDR3 is 12 amino acids long. The DNA of the CDR3 is TGTGCCAGCAGTTATAAGTGGGATACGCAGTATTTT. Translated: CASSYKWDTQYF.

The chain employs TRBV5-4 and TRBJ2-3, with 12 bases aligning to TRBD2. V was clipped by 4 bases and J by 4 bases; unmatched bases: 4. Germline lookup yields CDR1 SGHNT and CDR2 YYREEE (reference sequence). This CDR3 region has 15 residues. The CDR3 loop is CASSPSGGAADTQYF. In DNA form, the CDR3 reads TGTGCCAGCAGCCCTAGCGGGGGGGCTGCAGATACGCAGTATTTT.

V usage is TRBV18 and J usage is TRBJ1-1; 8 bases are a match to TRBD1. The CDR3 sequence is 13 residues long. Unmatched junction bases numbered 3, after V lost 8 bases and J lost 1 base. Germline V gene data show CDR1 as KGHSH and CDR2 as LQKENI. As DNA, the CDR3 is TGTGCCAGCCAACAGGGGGGGAACACTGAAGCTTTCTTT. It yields the protein CASQQGGNTEAFF. Supplemented by reference TRBV18 and TRBJ1-1, the full variable domain reads NAGVMQNPRHLVRRRGQEARLRCSPMKGHSHVYWYRQLPEEGLKFMVYLQKENIIDESGMPKERFSAEFPKEGPSILRIQQVVRGDSAAYFCASQQGGNTEAFFGQGTRLTVV.

This clone was picked up a small number of times. V gene TRBV10-3 combines with J gene TRBJ1-1; TRBD1 aligns across 8 bases. Germline values: CDR1 ENHRY, CDR2 SYGVKD. After removal of 2 bases from V and 4 bases from J, the junction contained 0 bases not matched to a gene. The CDR3 consists of 13 residues. DNA of the CDR3: TGTGCCATCAGTGAGACAGGGGGCACTGAAGCTTTCTTT. Protein product: CAISETGGTEAFF.

The sample holds many counts of this clone. The V call is TRBV18, the J call TRBJ2-7; 8 bases align to TRBD1. Germline V gene lookup returns CDR1 KGHSH and CDR2 LQKENI. Germline trimming cut 3 bases from V and 6 bases from J; bases unmatched to any gene: 1. The CDR3 loop spans 12 amino acids. The CDR3 DNA follows: TGTGCCAGCTCACCCGGACAGGGCGAGCAGTACTTC. It is translated as CASSPGQGEQYF.

The V call is TRBV5-1, the J call TRBJ2-5; 8 nucleotides match TRBD1. This CDR3 has 15 residues. The V gene end was trimmed by 0 bases and the J gene end by 5 bases; junction bases not matched to a gene: 6. The germline V gene encodes CDR1 SGHRS and CDR2 YFSETQ. This CDR3 reads CASSLALGQGETQYF. Written as DNA, the CDR3 is TGCGCCAGCAGCTTGGCCCTAGGACAGGGTGAGACCCAGTACTTC.

For this clone: With a much larger clone just one base away, this may be a read error. The chain combines TRBV7-2 with TRBJ2-5; D is unresolved. V lost 1 base and J 7 bases, leaving 10 bases between the germline ends. Germline V gene data show CDR1 as SGHTA and CDR2 as FQGNSA. This CDR3 has 13 amino acids. The CDR3 DNA reads TGTGCCAGCAGCTTAGGGTGGTCGGGGACCCAGTACTTC. It codes for CASSLGWSGTQYF.

This clone occurred once. The chain recombines TRBV4-3 with TRBJ2-5; 8 bases map to TRBD2. CDR1 is LGHNA, CDR2 YSLEER, per germline. This CDR3 region has 17 residues. V lost 7 bases and J lost 5; bases outside the gene matches: 18. CDR3 loop: CASNYTHPGTSVETQYF. CDR3 DNA: TGCGCCAGCAACTACACCCACCCCGGGACTAGTGTGGAGACCCAGTACTTC.

This clone appeared many times. The chain recombines TRBV18 with TRBJ1-2, with TRBD1 matching over 9 bases. CDR1 is KGHSH and CDR2 is LQKENI in the germline V gene. V shed 4 bases and J 5 bases; nucleotides not matched to a gene: 5. CDR3 length equals 14 residues. Here the CDR3 DNA reads TGTGCCAGCTCACAGGAACAGGGGGCTTATGGCTACACCTTC. It translates to CASSQEQGAYGYTF. Using reference TRBV18 and TRBJ1-2 for the parts outside the CDR3, the full variable domain is NAGVMQNPRHLVRRRGQEARLRCSPMKGHSHVYWYRQLPEEGLKFMVYLQKENIIDESGMPKERFSAEFPKEGPSILRIQQVVRGDSAAYFCASSQEQGAYGYTFGSGTRLTVV.

V gene TRBV19 combines with J gene TRBJ2-7; D is unresolved. Germline lookup yields CDR1 LNHDA and CDR2 SQIVND (reference sequence). The ends were cut back, 5 bases at V and 7 bases at J, with 15 bases in the middle. The CDR3 spans 13 residues. The CDR3 bases are TGTGCCAGTAGTGGACCGGGTCCTAATGAGCAGTACTTC. Encoded protein: CASSGPGPNEQYF.

This clone was detected only once. J is TRBJ2-5 and V is TRBV19, with no clear D. The V gene lost 1 base and the J gene lost 1 base, with 4 bases spanning the gap. This CDR3 contains 13 residues. The germline V gene encodes CDR1 LNHDA and CDR2 SQIVND (reference sequence). DNA for the CDR3: TGTGCCAGTAGTATAGTACCCCAAGAGACCCAGTACTTC. Translated: CASSIVPQETQYF.

The chain combines TRBV5-1 with TRBJ2-2; 9 bases are shared with TRBD1. The CDR3 is 16 residues long. J gave up 0 bases and V 4 bases, and 4 bases lay outside the gene matches. Per the germline V gene, CDR1 is SGHRS and CDR2 is YFSETQ. The CDR3 nucleotides read TGCGCCAGCAGCCCAGGGGACAGGGCGAACACCGGGGAGCTGTTTTTT. Protein product: CASSPGDRANTGELFF. Drawing the rest from reference TRBV5-1 and TRBJ2-2, the complete variable domain is KAGVTQTPRYLIKTRGQQVTLSCSPISGHRSVSWYQQTPGQGLQFLFEYFSETQRNKGNFPGRFSGRQFSNSRSEMNVSTLELGDSALYLCASSPGDRANTGELFFGEGSRLTVL.